The 4 T cell receptor beta chains reported below all come from one sample, sequenced in a study of cytomegalovirus exposure and HLA in healthy donors (dated 2017 in TCRdb). The library was obtained by the immunoSEQ multiplex PCR assay. For the multiplex PCR, a mixture combining 60 forward primers for TCR Vbeta segments and 13 reverse primers for TCR Jbeta segments was used. TCRdb stores this immuneACCESS table with in-frame sequences only. Part of the clones is absent; in the studies checked, under half of the shortfall reflects unresolved V genes, and no reason is known for the rest. This sample is represented by some 180,000 clones; about 69% of them were singletons. The ten largest clones capture around 3% of the sample. Sequencing used PBMCs. The receptor set was obtained from a male donor in good health and CMV-seronegative.

The rearrangement links TRBV5-6 to TRBJ1-1; no reliable D call. Trimming left V 2 bases short and J 3 bases short, with 5 bases between. The germline CDR1 and CDR2 sequences are SGHDT and YYEEEE. This CDR3 contains 12 residues. CDR3: CASSFQDTEAFF. CDR3 sequence (DNA): TGTGCCAGCAGCTTCCAGGACACTGAAGCTTTCTTT.

This chain joins TRBV6-5 and TRBJ1-5; 11 bases match TRBD1. The CDR3 consists of 14 residues. CDR1 is MNHEY and CDR2 is SVGAGI in the germline V gene. J lost 4 bases, V lost 9 bases, and 5 bases had no gene match. CDR3 coding DNA: TGTGCCAGTAGGACAGGGGGCAAGAATCAGCCCCAGCATTTT. Its protein product is CASRTGGKNQPQHF.

The V and J genes are TRBV28 and TRBJ2-7, with D unresolved. The length of the CDR3 is 14 residues. Trimming took 6 bases from V and 3 from J, leaving 15 bases between them. The germline gives CDR1 MDHEN, CDR2 SYDVKM. The CDR3 reads CASSSDGENYEQYF. The CDR3 DNA sequence: TGTGCCAGCAGCAGTGACGGAGAGAACTACGAGCAGTACTTC.

The genes are TRBV7-2 and TRBJ1-1, with 8 bases aligning to TRBD1. The CDR3 loop spans 16 amino acids. Germline trimming cut 5 bases from V and 2 bases from J; bases unmatched to any gene: 10. CDR1 and CDR2 from the germline V gene are SGHTA and FQGNSA. The chain's CDR3 is CASSPRSGGSNTEAFF. The CDR3 bases are TGTGCCAGCAGCCCACGGTCAGGGGGCAGTAACACTGAAGCTTTCTTT.